Listed below are T cell receptor beta chains from one sample, sequenced in a study of technical replicates of blood from a few donors. Measured with immunoSEQ multiplex PCR; TCRdb has only the in-frame clones, and not every one. The repertoire consists of over 30,000 clones, with about 92% occurring once and the leading ten covering 4.1%. Material for sequencing was PBMCs. The receptors here all came from a human donor in good health. Some clones in this sample may be carry-over from other donors' samples. Each CDR3 is given with its conserved first and last residue. A D gene is named only where the DNA matches it firmly. Clone size is stated in some rows and not others, as once, few, many or a class when expanded.

clone_size	j_call	v_call	d_call	cdr3_nt	cdr3_aa
few	TRBJ2-7	TRBV5-5	NA	TGTGCCAGCAGCTTGGATCCAGGGTCGTTCTACGAGCAGTACTTC	CASSLDPGSFYEQYF
NA	TRBJ1-4	TRBV2	NA	TGTGCCAGCAGGCCCCAGGGGCCTGAAAAACTGTTTTTT	CASRPQGPEKLFF
NA	TRBJ2-7	TRBV7-9	TRBD1	TGTGCCAGCAGCTGGGGGACAGGGAACAACGAGCAGTACTTC	CASSWGTGNNEQYF
NA	TRBJ2-5	TRBV13	TRBD1	TGTGCCAGCAGCTCTCCCTGGACAGGGGGAGAGACCCAGTACTTC	CASSSPWTGGETQYF
NA	TRBJ1-2	TRBV5-1	NA	TGCGCCAGCAGCTTGGACTTAGACTATGGCTACACCTTC	CASSLDLDYGYTF
NA	TRBJ1-1	TRBV11-2	TRBD1	TGTGCCAGCGCGGGACAGGCCGTTGAAGCTTTCTTT	CASAGQAVEAFF
NA	TRBJ1-2	TRBV7-3	NA	TGTGCCAGCAGCTTAATGGGCAGGGCGGATGGCTACACCTTC	CASSLMGRADGYTF
NA	TRBJ1-1	TRBV18	TRBD1	TGTGCCAGCTCACCGGGACAGGGGTACACTGAAGCTTTCTTT	CASSPGQGYTEAFF
NA	TRBJ1-2	TRBV4-1	TRBD1	TGCGCCAGCAGCCAAGGGACAGGGGCTAACTATGGCTACACCTTC	CASSQGTGANYGYTF
once	TRBJ2-7	TRBV18	TRBD1	TGTGCCAGCTCACCCCGGGACAGAAAGTCCTACGAGCAGTACTTC	CASSPRDRKSYEQYF
NA	TRBJ2-6	TRBV5-4	TRBD1	TGTGCCAGCAGCTTGCGGACAGGGGGCTCTGGGGCCAACGTCCTGACTTTC	CASSLRTGGSGANVLTF
NA	TRBJ1-6	TRBV19	NA	TGTGCCAGTAGTCAATTTGGGAGCTCCTATAATTCACCCCTCCACTTT	CASSQFGSSYNSPLHF
NA	TRBJ2-1	TRBV7-8	NA	TGTGCCAGCAGCTTAATTCTAGCCCCTTCGGGAAACAATGAGCAGTTCTTC	CASSLILAPSGNNEQFF
NA	TRBJ2-7	TRBV5-1	TRBD2	TGCGCCAGCAGCGTCACGGGGGGTACCTACGAGCAGTACTTC	CASSVTGGTYEQYF
NA	TRBJ2-7	TRBV18	TRBD1	TGTGCCAGCTCAAATAGGACAGGCCCTGTAGAGCAGTACTTC	CASSNRTGPVEQYF